Listed below are T cell receptor beta chains from one sample, sequenced in a study of blood T cell repertoires in COVID-19. Measured with immunoSEQ multiplex PCR; TCRdb has only the in-frame clones, and not every one. The sample holds 400,000 to 500,000 clones; approximately 87% are singletons and the top ten take 1.5% to 2%. The material sequenced was PBMCs or T cells enriched from blood (not recorded which). The receptors shown here come from a woman in her 40s who had recovered from COVID-19. Both conserved end residues are part of each CDR3. The order of the fields is clone size, D gene, V gene, J gene, CDR3 DNA, CDR3 protein. A D gene is named only where the DNA matches it firmly. Size tells how often a clone was seen (once, few, many) or the class of an expanded clone, and some rows leave it out.

abundance: .
d_gene: .
v_gene: TRBV5-1
j_gene: TRBJ2-7
CDR3nt: TGCGCCAGCAGCTTGGGACAGGAGATCTACGAGCAGTACTTC
CDR3aa: CASSLGQEIYEQYF

abundance: .
d_gene: .
v_gene: TRBV4-3
j_gene: TRBJ2-7
CDR3nt: TGCGCCAGCAGCCAAAAGCGGGGGACAGGGAACGATGGACTAGGGGTGTACGAGCAGTACTTC
CDR3aa: CASSQKRGTGNDGLGVYEQYF

abundance: .
d_gene: TRBD1
v_gene: TRBV5-4
j_gene: TRBJ1-1
CDR3nt: TGTGCCAGCAGCCAGGGACAGAACGAAGCTTTCTTT
CDR3aa: CASSQGQNEAFF

abundance: .
d_gene: .
v_gene: TRBV11-2
j_gene: TRBJ1-5
CDR3nt: TGTGCCAGCAGCTTAGAGGGAGGGAGTAATCAGCCCCAGCATTTT
CDR3aa: CASSLEGGSNQPQHF

abundance: once
d_gene: TRBD1
v_gene: TRBV11-2
j_gene: TRBJ1-2
CDR3nt: TGTGCCAGCAGCTTAGATATCGGGGCAGGGGGAATCTATGGCTACACCTTC
CDR3aa: CASSLDIGAGGIYGYTF

abundance: .
d_gene: .
v_gene: TRBV4-1
j_gene: TRBJ1-1
CDR3nt: TGCGCCAGCAGCCAAGTTTTAACAGGGTCGACTGAAGCTTTCTTT
CDR3aa: CASSQVLTGSTEAFF

abundance: .
d_gene: .
v_gene: TRBV30
j_gene: TRBJ1-2
CDR3nt: TGTGCCTGGAGTGTAAATCCGACCGGGAGCTATGGCTACACCTTC
CDR3aa: CAWSVNPTGSYGYTF

abundance: .
d_gene: TRBD2
v_gene: TRBV5-4
j_gene: TRBJ2-7
CDR3nt: TGTGCCAGCAGCTTGTGGCGGACTAGCGGGAGGGCCTCCTACGAGCAGTACTTC
CDR3aa: CASSLWRTSGRASYEQYF

abundance: .
d_gene: .
v_gene: TRBV7-2
j_gene: TRBJ1-3
CDR3nt: TGTGCCAGCAGCTTAATCGCGGCGGCCTCTGGAAACACCATATATTTT
CDR3aa: CASSLIAAASGNTIYF

abundance: .
d_gene: TRBD2
v_gene: TRBV3-1/TRBV3-2
j_gene: TRBJ2-7
CDR3nt: TGTGCCAGCAGCCAGTCTAGCGGGAGCTCCTACGAGCAGTACTTC
CDR3aa: CASSQSSGSSYEQYF

abundance: .
d_gene: .
v_gene: TRBV19
j_gene: TRBJ2-4
CDR3nt: TGTGCCAGTACCTTTAGGGCAGGGGACATTCAGTACTTC
CDR3aa: CASTFRAGDIQYF

abundance: .
d_gene: .
v_gene: TRBV25-1
j_gene: TRBJ1-6
CDR3nt: TGTGCCAGCAGTGAAGTTAGGGCAGGGAATCCTTTCGGTTCACCCCTCCACTTT
CDR3aa: CASSEVRAGNPFGSPLHF

abundance: .
d_gene: TRBD1
v_gene: TRBV30
j_gene: TRBJ1-4
CDR3nt: TGTGCCTGGAGTACCCCCCGGACAGGTGGTAATGAAAAACTGTTTTTT
CDR3aa: CAWSTPRTGGNEKLFF

abundance: .
d_gene: TRBD1
v_gene: TRBV19
j_gene: TRBJ1-1
CDR3nt: TGTGCCAGTAGTATCGGACAGGGGGCGCTTTCAACTGAAGCTTTCTTT
CDR3aa: CASSIGQGALSTEAFF

abundance: .
d_gene: .
v_gene: TRBV9
j_gene: TRBJ2-7
CDR3nt: TGTGCCAGCAGCGCGCGGGACTCCTACGAGCAGTACTTC
CDR3aa: CASSARDSYEQYF

abundance: once
d_gene: TRBD1
v_gene: TRBV2
j_gene: TRBJ2-2
CDR3nt: TGTGCCAGCAGTGCATTGGGACAGGGGGGAGTAGGCACCGGGGAGCTGTTTTTT
CDR3aa: CASSALGQGGVGTGELFF

abundance: .
d_gene: .
v_gene: TRBV5-4
j_gene: TRBJ2-7
CDR3nt: TGTGCCAGCAGCTCCGTAGCGGACTACGAGCAGTACTTC
CDR3aa: CASSSVADYEQYF

abundance: .
d_gene: .
v_gene: TRBV7-2
j_gene: TRBJ1-2
CDR3nt: TGTGCCAGCAGCGCGGACACCTTAAGATACACCTTC
CDR3aa: CASSADTLRYTF

abundance: .
d_gene: .
v_gene: TRBV27
j_gene: TRBJ1-1
CDR3nt: TGTGCCAGCAGTTTGGGTTGGGCCACTGAAGCTTTCTTT
CDR3aa: CASSLGWATEAFF

abundance: .
d_gene: .
v_gene: TRBV12-3/TRBV12-4
j_gene: TRBJ2-2
CDR3nt: TGTGCCAGCAGTTTCTCGGACACCGGGGAGCTGTTTTTT
CDR3aa: CASSFSDTGELFF

abundance: .
d_gene: .
v_gene: TRBV24-1
j_gene: TRBJ1-5
CDR3nt: TGTGCCACCAGTGTGCAGGGCAATCAGCCCCAGCATTTT
CDR3aa: CATSVQGNQPQHF

abundance: .
d_gene: TRBD1
v_gene: TRBV5-1
j_gene: TRBJ2-2
CDR3nt: TGCGCCAGCAGCCCCCACCCGAACAGACAGGGGGCAGCAACCGGGGAGCTGTTTTTT
CDR3aa: CASSPHPNRQGAATGELFF

abundance: .
d_gene: TRBD1
v_gene: TRBV27
j_gene: TRBJ1-6
CDR3nt: TGTGCCAGCAGTTCGACAGGGGACGATAATTCACCCCTCCACTTT
CDR3aa: CASSSTGDDNSPLHF

abundance: .
d_gene: TRBD1
v_gene: TRBV2
j_gene: TRBJ1-1
CDR3nt: TGTGCCAGCAGTCCGCGGACAGGAAGGAACACTGAAGCTTTCTTT
CDR3aa: CASSPRTGRNTEAFF

abundance: .
d_gene: .
v_gene: TRBV5-4
j_gene: TRBJ1-2
CDR3nt: TGTGCCAGCAGCTTGGTGGCCTCCGCTAACTATGGCTACACCTTC
CDR3aa: CASSLVASANYGYTF

abundance: .
d_gene: TRBD2
v_gene: TRBV11-2
j_gene: TRBJ2-1
CDR3nt: TGTGCCAGCGGATCTGCGGGGGACTACCCGTTCTTC
CDR3aa: CASGSAGDYPFF

abundance: .
d_gene: .
v_gene: TRBV12-3/TRBV12-4
j_gene: TRBJ2-3
CDR3nt: TGTGCCAGCAGTCCGTACACAGATACGCAGTATTTT
CDR3aa: CASSPYTDTQYF

abundance: .
d_gene: .
v_gene: TRBV7-9
j_gene: TRBJ1-2
CDR3nt: TGTGCCAGCAGCTTACTCAATGCAGGGTCGGATGGCTACACCTTC
CDR3aa: CASSLLNAGSDGYTF

abundance: .
d_gene: .
v_gene: TRBV5-1
j_gene: TRBJ2-3
CDR3nt: TGCGCCAGCAGCTTGGGCCAGGGATCAGATACGCAGTATTTT
CDR3aa: CASSLGQGSDTQYF

abundance: once
d_gene: TRBD1
v_gene: TRBV28
j_gene: TRBJ1-5
CDR3nt: TGTGCCAGCAGTAGGCCTAAGGACAGGTACAATCAGCCCCAGCATTTT
CDR3aa: CASSRPKDRYNQPQHF

abundance: .
d_gene: TRBD2
v_gene: TRBV15
j_gene: TRBJ2-7
CDR3nt: TGTGCCACCAGCAACCTAGCGGGAACCTACGAGCAGTACTTC
CDR3aa: CATSNLAGTYEQYF

abundance: .
d_gene: TRBD2
v_gene: TRBV9
j_gene: TRBJ2-1
CDR3nt: TGTGCCAGCAGCTGGACTAGCGGGAGCGGGGATGAGCAGTTCTTC
CDR3aa: CASSWTSGSGDEQFF

abundance: .
d_gene: TRBD1
v_gene: TRBV11-3
j_gene: TRBJ2-5
CDR3nt: TGTGCCAGCAGCTTAGAGTCGACAGGGTTGGAGACCCAGTACTTC
CDR3aa: CASSLESTGLETQYF

abundance: .
d_gene: .
v_gene: TRBV2
j_gene: TRBJ1-1
CDR3nt: TGTGCCAGCAGTGAGGAGATGGAAACTGAAGCTTTCTTT
CDR3aa: CASSEEMETEAFF

abundance: .
d_gene: TRBD2
v_gene: TRBV9
j_gene: TRBJ2-5
CDR3nt: TGTGCCAGCAGCGTAAAGACTAGCGGGAGAGGGGAGACCCAGTACTTC
CDR3aa: CASSVKTSGRGETQYF

abundance: .
d_gene: .
v_gene: TRBV10-2
j_gene: TRBJ2-7
CDR3nt: TGCGCCAGCAGTGAGACGGCGGGGCAGTACTTC
CDR3aa: CASSETAGQYF